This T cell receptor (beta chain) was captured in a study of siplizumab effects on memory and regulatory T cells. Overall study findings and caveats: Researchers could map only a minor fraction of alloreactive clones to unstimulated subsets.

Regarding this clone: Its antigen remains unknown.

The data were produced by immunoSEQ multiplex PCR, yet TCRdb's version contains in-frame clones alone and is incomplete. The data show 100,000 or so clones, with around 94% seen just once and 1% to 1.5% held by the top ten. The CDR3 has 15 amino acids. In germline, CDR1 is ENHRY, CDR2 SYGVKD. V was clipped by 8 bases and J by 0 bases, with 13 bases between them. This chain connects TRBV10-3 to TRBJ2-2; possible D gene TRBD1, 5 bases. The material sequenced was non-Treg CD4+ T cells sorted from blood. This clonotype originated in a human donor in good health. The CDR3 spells CAIQRGSANTGELFF. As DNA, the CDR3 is TGTGCCATCCAAAGGGGCAGCGCGAACACCGGGGAGCTGTTTTTT.